Below are 23 T cell receptor beta chains sequenced from a single sample in a study of T cells in Graves' hyperthyroidism and ophthalmopathy. Authors of the study amplified TCR beta CDR3 regions from RNA transcripts. First-round RT-PCR targeting the TCR CDR3 was performed with the HTBI primer set. TCRdb itself ran the multiplex PCR reads through MiXCR, one entry per CDR3 protein. The sample carries hundreds of thousands of distinct CDR3 sequences, roughly 15% recorded once. Sequencing was done on a sample of blood. All receptors come from a woman between 50 and 59 years old with Graves' ophthalmopathy.

This clonotype was counted at least ten times. This chain links TRBV27 with TRBJ1-5; D gene unclear. CDR1 is MNHEY, CDR2 SMNVEV, per germline (reference sequence). Trimming removed 4 bases at V and 5 bases at J, with 9 bases between. The CDR3 extends over 13 amino acids. In nucleotides, the CDR3 is TGTGCCAGCAGTTGGGCGAAATATCAGCCCCAGCATTTT. Its protein product is CASSWAKYQPQHF.

This clonotype was found many times. This chain links TRBV5-1 with TRBJ2-3; no firm D call. Germline CDR1 is SGHRS and CDR2 is YFSETQ. Trimming left V 0 bases short and J 6 bases short, with 17 bases between. CDR3 length: 16 amino acids. In nucleotides, the CDR3 is TGCGCCAGCAGCTTGGTGACGGCGACTCAAGGGGATACGCAGTATTTT. Translation: CASSLVTATQGDTQYF. Drawing the rest from reference TRBV5-1 and TRBJ2-3, the complete variable domain is KAGVTQTPRYLIKTRGQQVTLSCSPISGHRSVSWYQQTPGQGLQFLFEYFSETQRNKGNFPGRFSGRQFSNSRSEMNVSTLELGDSALYLCASSLVTATQGDTQYFGPGTRLTVL.

At least ten counts were recorded for this clonotype. The chain joins TRBV20-1 to TRBJ2-3, with D perhaps matching TRBD2 (6 bases). This CDR3 has 16 residues. Trimming took 3 bases from V and 2 from J, leaving 18 bases between them. Germline loops: CDR1 DFQATT, CDR2 SNEGSKA (reference sequence). The CDR3 DNA is TGCAGTGCTAGCCGTAAGCGGGTTTTCTTCACAGATACGCAGTATTTT. Protein sequence: CSASRKRVFFTDTQYF.

This clonotype was found many times. V gene TRBV12-3 or TRBV12-4 combines with J gene TRBJ2-4; no clear D gene. CDR3 length equals 15 residues. V was cut by 6 bases and J by 0 bases, with 12 bases left in between. In DNA form, the CDR3 reads TGTGCCAGCAGAGAAGGACGGCGAGCCAAAAACATTCAGTACTTC. This encodes CASREGRRAKNIQYF.

The chain uses TRBV4-3 and TRBJ2-2; D unclear. Germline-derived CDR1 and CDR2 are LGHNA and YSLEER. The CDR3 contains 15 residues. V lost 1 base and J lost 6, with 12 bases in between. The chain's CDR3 is CASSQGQIRAGELFF. The CDR3 DNA follows: TGCGCCAGCAGCCAAGGACAAATAAGGGCCGGGGAGCTGTTTTTT.

The genes are TRBV4-2 and TRBJ2-5, with a possible D match to TRBD1 (5 bases). Germline CDR1 LGHNA, CDR2 YNFKEQ. The CDR3 has 16 residues. The ends were cut back, 4 bases at V and 5 bases at J, with 20 bases in the middle. The CDR3 DNA is TGTGCCAGCAGCCCGGGCCCAGGGTCGTATGGGGAGACCCAGTACTTC. It specifies CASSPGPGSYGETQYF.

This clonotype was detected ten times or more. This sequence joins TRBV29-1 and TRBJ1-1; tentative D call: TRBD1 (5 bases). The CDR3 is 14 amino acids. Germline values: CDR1 SQVTM, CDR2 ANQGSEA. V was clipped by 6 bases and J by 5 bases, with 19 bases between them. The CDR3 here is CSVTVTPGGTEAFF. The CDR3 nucleotides are TGCAGCGTGACAGTGACACCTGGGGGGACTGAAGCTTTCTTT.

The sample holds many counts of this clonotype. This chain uses TRBV20-1 with TRBJ2-3; perhaps TRBD1 as D (5 bases). V gave up 0 bases and J gave up 1 base, with 11 bases separating them. This CDR3 region has 15 residues. Germline V gives CDR1 DFQATT, CDR2 SNEGSKA (reference sequence). The CDR3 DNA reads TGCAGTGCTAGAGATCGACAGCCACGCACAGATACGCAGTATTTT. It specifies CSARDRQPRTDTQYF.

The genes are TRBV28 and TRBJ1-5, with 8 bases fitting TRBD1. CDR3 length: 14 residues. V lost 8 bases to trimming and J lost 2 bases; unmatched junction nucleotides: 5. Germline CDR1 reads MDHEN; CDR2 reads SYDVKM. This CDR3 reads CASGDRRRNQPQHF. CDR3 DNA: TGTGCCAGCGGGGACAGGCGACGCAATCAGCCCCAGCATTTT.

The chain carries TRBV20-1 and TRBJ1-5, with D unclear. Looked up from germline, CDR1 is DFQATT and CDR2 is SNEGSKA (reference sequence). The CDR3 sequence is 15 residues long. V was cut by 0 bases and J by 4 bases, with 13 bases left in between. This CDR3 reads CSAREPGQTNQPQHF. The CDR3, as DNA: TGCAGTGCTAGAGAACCCGGGCAGACAAATCAGCCCCAGCATTTT.

This clonotype was recorded a few times. J is TRBJ1-1 and V is TRBV30; no definite D call. Germline values: CDR1 GTSNPN, CDR2 SVGIG (reference sequence). Deletions cut 0 bases from V and 7 bases from J, with 15 bases between. The CDR3 runs to 14 residues. The CDR3 DNA sequence: TGTGCCTGGAGTGTAGTATCGGGCAGCAATGAAGCTTTCTTT. It yields the protein CAWSVVSGSNEAFF.

This clonotype was observed at least ten times. This rearrangement joins TRBV11-1 to TRBJ2-7, with 9 bases aligning to TRBD1. The CDR3 consists of 15 residues. V was pared by 3 bases and J by 6 bases, with 9 bases of the junction left unmatched. Germline CDR1 SGHAT, CDR2 FQDESV (reference sequence). CDR3 region: CASSFTGTGPTEQYF. Here the CDR3 DNA reads TGTGCCAGCAGCTTCACCGGGACAGGGCCTACCGAGCAGTACTTC.

This clonotype was counted between two and nine times. The CDR3 does not end in the conserved phenylalanine or tryptophan, so this is likely a read error. J is TRBJ1-1 and V is TRBV11-2, with D maybe TRBD1 (6 bases). CDR1 is SGHAT and CDR2 is FQNNGV in the germline V gene. The V end was cut by 5 bases, the J end by 0 bases, with 22 bases between. The CDR3 length is 18 residues. The CDR3 nucleotides are TGTGCCAGCAGCATTAGAGGGGGGAAGACAGGAATGAACACTGAAGCTTTCCTT. Its protein is CASSIRGGKTGMNTEAFL.

CDR3: CASSSLTSGTGEQFF. The CDR3 DNA sequence: TGCGCCAGCAGCTCGTTAACTAGCGGGACTGGTGAGCAGTTCTTC. The rearrangement links TRBV5-1 to TRBJ2-1; 10 bases match TRBD2. The CDR3 covers 15 residues. Trimming at V came to 3 bases and at J to 9 bases, leaving 9 bases not matched to a gene. The V gene's germline CDR1 is SGHRS and CDR2 YFSETQ.

This clonotype showed up many times. V gene TRBV20-1 combines with J gene TRBJ2-2; 10 positions agree with TRBD1. Germline values: CDR1 DFQATT, CDR2 SNEGSKA (reference sequence). This CDR3 comprises 13 residues. With V trimmed by 5 bases and J by 6 bases, 3 bases remained unmatched. The CDR3 protein is CSADRGPAGELFF. The CDR3 nucleotides read TGCAGTGCTGACAGGGGGCCGGCCGGGGAGCTGTTTTTT.

This clonotype was observed many times. This chain uses TRBV5-1 with TRBJ2-7, with 8 bases identical to TRBD2. Germline lookup yields CDR1 SGHRS and CDR2 YFSETQ. The J segment lost 3 bases and the V segment lost 2 bases, leaving 10 bases of the junction unmatched. This CDR3 comprises 16 residues. The CDR3 region is CASSFTPGLVFYEQYF. For the CDR3, the DNA is TGCGCCAGCAGCTTTACACCGGGACTAGTGTTCTACGAGCAGTACTTC.

This clonotype was picked up a small number of times. A much larger clone lies a single base off, so this may be a read error. The chain combines TRBV18 with TRBJ2-3; D ambiguous. CDR3 length: 12 amino acids. V dropped 8 bases and J dropped 6 bases, with 12 bases sitting between them. Germline V lookup: CDR1 KGHSH, CDR2 LQKENI. The CDR3 sequence is CASGLETDTQYF. The DNA for the CDR3 is TGTGCCAGCGGTCTAGAAACGGATACGCAGTATTTT. The variable domain in full, with the rest retrieved from reference TRBV18 and TRBJ2-3, is NAGVMQNPRHLVRRRGQEARLRCSPMKGHSHVYWYRQLPEEGLKFMVYLQKENIIDESGMPKERFSAEFPKEGPSILRIQQVVRGDSAAYFCASGLETDTQYFGPGTRLTVL.

This clonotype was seen at least ten times. The chain joins TRBV6-5 to TRBJ1-1; possible D gene TRBD1, 6 bases. This CDR3 is 14 amino acids long. Trimming stripped 0 bases from V and 6 bases from J, with 11 bases between. The germline CDR1 and CDR2 sequences are MNHEY and SVGAGI. Here the CDR3 DNA reads TGTGCCAGCAGTTACTCGAGGGGGGGGTCTGAAGCTTTCTTT. The encoded protein is CASSYSRGGSEAFF.

The chain links TRBV5-1 to TRBJ2-3, with TRBD2 as a possible D gene (6 bases). Trimming left V 4 bases short and J 0 bases short, with 15 bases between. CDR3 size: 16 residues. The germline V gene has CDR1 SGHRS and CDR2 YFSETQ. The CDR3: CASSRAGTSSTDTQYF. For the CDR3, the DNA is TGCGCCAGCAGCCGCGCCGGGACTTCTAGCACAGATACGCAGTATTTT.

In its sample, this clonotype was seen many times. V is TRBV12-3 or TRBV12-4 and J is TRBJ1-4; 7 bases fit TRBD1. With 6 bases clipped from V and 8 bases from J, the junction kept 12 bases outside the gene matches. CDR3 length equals 15 residues. Written as DNA, the CDR3 is TGTGCCAGCAGCCCCACAGGGGCCCGCGGGGAAAAACTGTTTTTT. Translated, it gives CASSPTGARGEKLFF.

The chain is built from TRBV6-2 or TRBV6-3 and TRBJ2-7; D unclear. With 2 bases removed from V and 3 bases from J, the gap between germline ends came to 8 bases. The CDR3 loop spans 13 amino acids. Germline values: CDR1 MNHEY, CDR2 SVGEGT. The CDR3 region is CASSYAAFYEQYF. CDR3 nucleotide sequence: TGTGCCAGCAGTTACGCGGCGTTCTACGAGCAGTACTTC.

The genes are TRBV6-9 and TRBJ1-5; no clear D. There are 17 residues in the CDR3. Per germline, CDR1 MNHGY and CDR2 SVAAGI. The V gene lost 3 bases and the J gene lost 3 bases, with 18 bases spanning the gap. The DNA of the CDR3 is TGTGCCAGCAGTTACATGGAGTTACGAATGGACAATCAGCCCCAGCATTTT. It is translated as CASSYMELRMDNQPQHF.

The chain carries TRBV10-3 and TRBJ2-1; 11 nucleotides line up with TRBD2. This CDR3 spans 15 amino acids. Germline trimming cut 2 bases from V and 6 bases from J; bases unmatched to any gene: 3. From germline, CDR1 is ENHRY and CDR2 SYGVKD. The CDR3 sequence is CAISELAGGSNEQFF. CDR3 nucleotides: TGTGCCATCAGTGAGCTAGCGGGAGGTTCCAATGAGCAGTTCTTC.